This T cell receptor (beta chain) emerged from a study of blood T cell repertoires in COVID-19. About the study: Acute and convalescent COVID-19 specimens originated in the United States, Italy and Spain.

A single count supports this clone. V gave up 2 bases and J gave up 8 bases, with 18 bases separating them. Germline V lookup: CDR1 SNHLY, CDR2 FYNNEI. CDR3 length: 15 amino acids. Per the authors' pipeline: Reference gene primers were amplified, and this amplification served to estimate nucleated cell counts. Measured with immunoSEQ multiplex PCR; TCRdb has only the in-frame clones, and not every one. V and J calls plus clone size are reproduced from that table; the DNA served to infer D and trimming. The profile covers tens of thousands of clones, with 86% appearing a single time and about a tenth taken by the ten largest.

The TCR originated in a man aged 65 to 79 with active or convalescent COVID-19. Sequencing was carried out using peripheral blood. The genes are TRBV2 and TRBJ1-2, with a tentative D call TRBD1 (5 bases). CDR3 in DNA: TGTGCCAGCAGTGAAATGGGACTCCTCACGGGAGGCTACACCTTC. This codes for CASSEMGLLTGGYTF. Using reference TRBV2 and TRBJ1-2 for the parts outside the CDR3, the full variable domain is EPEVTQTPSHQVTQMGQEVILRCVPISNHLYFYWYRQILGQKVEFLVSFYNNEISEKSEIFDDQFSVERPDGSNFTLKIRSTKLEDSAMYFCASSEMGLLTGGYTFGSGTRLTVV.